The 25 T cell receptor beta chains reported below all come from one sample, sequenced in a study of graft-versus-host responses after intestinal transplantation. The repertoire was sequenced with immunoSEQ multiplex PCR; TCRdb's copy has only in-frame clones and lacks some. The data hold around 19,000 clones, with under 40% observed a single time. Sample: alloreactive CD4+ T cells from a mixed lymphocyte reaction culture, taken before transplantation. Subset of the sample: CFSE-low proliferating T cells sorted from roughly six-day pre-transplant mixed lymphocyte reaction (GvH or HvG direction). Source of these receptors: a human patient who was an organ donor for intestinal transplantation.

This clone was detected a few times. CDR3 nucleotides: TGTGCCAGCAGCTTAGGCCCCCTTACTCAGCCCCAGCATTTT. Protein product: CASSLGPLTQPQHF. The chain joins TRBV27 to TRBJ1-5; no firm D call. The V gene's germline CDR1 is MNHEY and CDR2 SMNVEV (reference sequence). The CDR3 covers 14 residues. The germline V and J ends were trimmed by 6 bases and 6 bases, with 15 bases remaining between them.

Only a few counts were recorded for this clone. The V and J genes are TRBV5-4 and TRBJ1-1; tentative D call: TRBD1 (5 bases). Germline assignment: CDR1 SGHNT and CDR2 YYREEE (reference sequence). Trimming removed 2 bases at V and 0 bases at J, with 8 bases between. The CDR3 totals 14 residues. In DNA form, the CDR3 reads TGTGCCAGCAGCTTTGGGGCCATGAACACTGAAGCTTTCTTT. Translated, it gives CASSFGAMNTEAFF.

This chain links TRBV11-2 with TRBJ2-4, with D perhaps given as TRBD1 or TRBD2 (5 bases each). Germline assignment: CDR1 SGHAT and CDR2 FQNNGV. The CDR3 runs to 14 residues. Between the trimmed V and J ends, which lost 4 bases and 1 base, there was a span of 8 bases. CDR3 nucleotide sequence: TGTGCCAGCAGCTCCGGGACGGCCAAAAACATTCAGTACTTC. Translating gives CASSSGTAKNIQYF.

The CDR3 is CASSLSGGLRQPQHF. Here the CDR3 DNA reads TGTGCCAGCAGCTTGTCCGGGGGACTCAGGCAGCCCCAGCATTTT. The chain has TRBV7-2 and TRBJ1-5, with TRBD1 as a possible D gene (5 bases). From germline, CDR1 is SGHTA and CDR2 FQGNSA. Deletions cut 3 bases from V and 7 bases from J, with 16 bases between. The CDR3 contains 15 residues.

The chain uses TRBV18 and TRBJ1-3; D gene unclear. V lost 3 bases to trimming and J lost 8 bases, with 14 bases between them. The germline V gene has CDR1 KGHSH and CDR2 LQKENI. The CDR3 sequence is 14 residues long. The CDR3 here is CASSPTSSGDTIYF. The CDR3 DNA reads TGTGCCAGCTCACCCACGTCAAGCGGGGACACCATATATTTT.

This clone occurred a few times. DNA for the CDR3: TGTGCCAGCAGCGTAGACCCCTATTACACCGGGGAGCTGTTTTTT. Its translation: CASSVDPYYTGELFF. The genes are TRBV9 and TRBJ2-2; the D is unclear. This CDR3 spans 15 amino acids. CDR1 and CDR2 from the germline V gene are SGDLS and YYNGEE. The V and J ends lost 0 bases and 3 bases respectively, with 9 bases between them.

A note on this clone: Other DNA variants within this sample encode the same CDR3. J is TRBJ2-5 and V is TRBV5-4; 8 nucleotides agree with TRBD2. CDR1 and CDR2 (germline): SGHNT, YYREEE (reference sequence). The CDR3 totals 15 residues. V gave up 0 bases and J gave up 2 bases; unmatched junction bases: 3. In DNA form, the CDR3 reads TGTGCCAGCAGCTTGGTCGGCGGGAGGCAAGAGACCCAGTACTTC. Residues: CASSLVGGRQETQYF.

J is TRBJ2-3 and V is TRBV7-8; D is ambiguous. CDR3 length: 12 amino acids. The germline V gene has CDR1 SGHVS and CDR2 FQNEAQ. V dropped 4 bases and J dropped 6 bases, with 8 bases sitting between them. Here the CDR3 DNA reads TGTGCCAGCAGCTCCCGTTTGGATACGCAGTATTTT. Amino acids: CASSSRLDTQYF.

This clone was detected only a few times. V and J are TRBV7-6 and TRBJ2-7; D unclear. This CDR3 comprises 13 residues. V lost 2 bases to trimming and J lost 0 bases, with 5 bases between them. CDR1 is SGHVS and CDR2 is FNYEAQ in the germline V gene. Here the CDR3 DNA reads TGTGCCAGCAGCTTAACAGCCTCCTACGAGCAGTACTTC. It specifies CASSLTASYEQYF.

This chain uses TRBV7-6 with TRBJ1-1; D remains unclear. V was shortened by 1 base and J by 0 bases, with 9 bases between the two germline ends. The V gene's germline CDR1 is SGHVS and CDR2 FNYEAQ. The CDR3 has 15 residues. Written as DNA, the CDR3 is TGTGCCAGCAGCTTAGAGGCGGGGTTGAACACTGAAGCTTTCTTT. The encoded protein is CASSLEAGLNTEAFF.

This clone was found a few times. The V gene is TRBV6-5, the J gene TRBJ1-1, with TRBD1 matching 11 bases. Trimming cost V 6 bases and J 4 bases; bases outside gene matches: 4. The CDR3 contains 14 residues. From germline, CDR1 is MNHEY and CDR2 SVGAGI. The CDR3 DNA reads TGTGCCAGCAGAAGTGGGACAGGGGGCACTGAAGCTTTCTTT. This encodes CASRSGTGGTEAFF.

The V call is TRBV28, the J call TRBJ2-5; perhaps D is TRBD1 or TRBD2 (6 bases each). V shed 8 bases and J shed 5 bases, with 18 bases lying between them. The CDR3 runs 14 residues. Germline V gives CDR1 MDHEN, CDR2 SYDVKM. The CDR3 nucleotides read TGTGCCAGCCGACCTTGGCGGAGGGGGGAGACCCAGTACTTC. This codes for CASRPWRRGETQYF.

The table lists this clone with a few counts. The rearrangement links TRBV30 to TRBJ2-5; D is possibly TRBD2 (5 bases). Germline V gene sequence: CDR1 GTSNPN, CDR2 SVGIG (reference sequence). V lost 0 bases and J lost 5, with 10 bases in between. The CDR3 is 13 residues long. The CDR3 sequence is CAWSVLDGETQYF. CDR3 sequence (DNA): TGTGCCTGGAGTGTACTAGATGGGGAGACCCAGTACTTC.

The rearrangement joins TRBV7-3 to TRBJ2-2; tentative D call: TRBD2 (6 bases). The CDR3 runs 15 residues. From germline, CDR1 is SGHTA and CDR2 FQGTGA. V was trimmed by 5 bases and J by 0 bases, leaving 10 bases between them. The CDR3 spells CASSRGLANTGELFF. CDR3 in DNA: TGTGCCAGCAGCCGGGGACTTGCGAACACCGGGGAGCTGTTTTTT.

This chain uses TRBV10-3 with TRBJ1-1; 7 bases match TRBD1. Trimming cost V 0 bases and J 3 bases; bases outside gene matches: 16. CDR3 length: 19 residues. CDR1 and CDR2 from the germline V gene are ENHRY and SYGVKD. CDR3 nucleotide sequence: TGTGCCATCAGTGAGTCGCGTTCTGCAGGGGGGGCTCGGGACACTGAAGCTTTCTTT. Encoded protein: CAISESRSAGGARDTEAFF.

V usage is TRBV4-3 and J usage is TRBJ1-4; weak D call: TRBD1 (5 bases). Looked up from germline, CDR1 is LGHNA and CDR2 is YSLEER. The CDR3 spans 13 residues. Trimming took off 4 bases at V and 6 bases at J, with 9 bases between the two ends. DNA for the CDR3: TGCGCCAGCAGCCGAGGAGGGGATGAAAAACTGTTTTTT. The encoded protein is CASSRGGDEKLFF.

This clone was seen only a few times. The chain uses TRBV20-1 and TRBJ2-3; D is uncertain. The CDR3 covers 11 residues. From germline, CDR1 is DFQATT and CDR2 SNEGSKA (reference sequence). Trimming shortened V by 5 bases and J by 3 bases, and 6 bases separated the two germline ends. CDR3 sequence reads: CSAEITDTQYF. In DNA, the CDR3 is TGCAGTGCTGAGATTACAGATACGCAGTATTTT.

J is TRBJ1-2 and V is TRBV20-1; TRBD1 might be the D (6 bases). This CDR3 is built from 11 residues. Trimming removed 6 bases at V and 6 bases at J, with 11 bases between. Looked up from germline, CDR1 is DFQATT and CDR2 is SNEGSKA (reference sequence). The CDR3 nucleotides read TGCAGTGCCAGGGACAATCATGGCTACACCTTC. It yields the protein CSARDNHGYTF.

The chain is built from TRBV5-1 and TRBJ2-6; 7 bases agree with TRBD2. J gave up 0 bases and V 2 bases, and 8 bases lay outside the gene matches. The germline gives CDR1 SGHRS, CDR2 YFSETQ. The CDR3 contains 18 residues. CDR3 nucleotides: TGCGCCAGCAGCTTTGTTGTACCGGGGGGCTCTGGGGCCAACGTCCTGACTTTC. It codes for CASSFVVPGGSGANVLTF.

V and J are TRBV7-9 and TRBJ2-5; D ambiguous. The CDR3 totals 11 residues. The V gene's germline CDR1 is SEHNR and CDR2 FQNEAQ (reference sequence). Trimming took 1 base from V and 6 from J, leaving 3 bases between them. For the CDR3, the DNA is TGTGCCAGCAGCTTAGAACAGACCCAGTACTTC. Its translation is CASSLEQTQYF.

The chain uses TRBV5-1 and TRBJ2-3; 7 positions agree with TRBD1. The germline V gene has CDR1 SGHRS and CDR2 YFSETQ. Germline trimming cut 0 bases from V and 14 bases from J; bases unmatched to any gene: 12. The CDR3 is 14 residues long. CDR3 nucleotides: TGCGCCAGCAGCTTGGAAAGGGGGACAGATACACGGTATTTT. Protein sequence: CASSLERGTDTRYF.

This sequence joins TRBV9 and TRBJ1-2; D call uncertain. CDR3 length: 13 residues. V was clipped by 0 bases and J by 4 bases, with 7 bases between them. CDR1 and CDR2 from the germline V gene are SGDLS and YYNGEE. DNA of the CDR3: TGTGCCAGCAGCGTAGGACCTTCCTATGGCTACACCTTC. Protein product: CASSVGPSYGYTF. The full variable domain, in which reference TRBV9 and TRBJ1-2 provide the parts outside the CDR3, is DSGVTQTPKHLITATGQRVTLRCSPRSGDLSVYWYQQSLDQGLQFLIQYYNGEERAKGNILERFSAQQFPDLHSELNLSSLELGDSALYFCASSVGPSYGYTFGSGTRLTVV.

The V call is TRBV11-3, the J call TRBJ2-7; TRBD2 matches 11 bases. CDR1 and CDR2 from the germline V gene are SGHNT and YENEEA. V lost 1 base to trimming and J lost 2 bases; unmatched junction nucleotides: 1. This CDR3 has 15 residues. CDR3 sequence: CASSLAGLAAYEQYF. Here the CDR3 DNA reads TGTGCCAGCAGCTTAGCGGGACTAGCGGCCTACGAGCAGTACTTC.

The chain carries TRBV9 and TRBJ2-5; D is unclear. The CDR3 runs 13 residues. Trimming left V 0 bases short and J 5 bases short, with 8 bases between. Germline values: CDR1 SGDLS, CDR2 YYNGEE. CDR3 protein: CASSVGAIETQYF. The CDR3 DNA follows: TGTGCCAGCAGCGTAGGGGCAATTGAGACCCAGTACTTC.

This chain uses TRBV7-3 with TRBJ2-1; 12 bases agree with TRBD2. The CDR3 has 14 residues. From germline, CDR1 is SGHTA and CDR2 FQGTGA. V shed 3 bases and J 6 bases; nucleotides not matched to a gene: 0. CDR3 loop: CASSLTSGSNEQFF. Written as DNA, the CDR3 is TGTGCCAGCAGCTTGACTAGCGGGAGCAATGAGCAGTTCTTC.